This T cell receptor beta chain was identified in a study of synovial regulatory T cells in juvenile arthritis. Repertoires were generated with immunoSEQ multiplex PCR, while TCRdb's copy carries only in-frame clones and drops some. This sample's table reports 7,500 to 10,000 clones. Study-wide points: Across patients, iaTreg TCR repertoires were mostly private, partly shared with synovial Teff and blood CPL. Synovial Tregs shared more CDR3 sequences with iaTregs than other blood Tregs.

Comments on this clone: Its antigen is not identified.

This sequence originates from a donor younger than 30 with juvenile idiopathic arthritis. The material sequenced was Treg cells from blood. The subset: remaining (HLA-DR-negative) circulating blood Treg cells.

The CDR3 sequence is CASSDSQKNTGELFF. The rearrangement uses TRBV6-1 and TRBJ2-2. The CDR3 consists of 15 residues. DNA is not on record. Germline assignment: CDR1 MNHNS and CDR2 SASEGT.